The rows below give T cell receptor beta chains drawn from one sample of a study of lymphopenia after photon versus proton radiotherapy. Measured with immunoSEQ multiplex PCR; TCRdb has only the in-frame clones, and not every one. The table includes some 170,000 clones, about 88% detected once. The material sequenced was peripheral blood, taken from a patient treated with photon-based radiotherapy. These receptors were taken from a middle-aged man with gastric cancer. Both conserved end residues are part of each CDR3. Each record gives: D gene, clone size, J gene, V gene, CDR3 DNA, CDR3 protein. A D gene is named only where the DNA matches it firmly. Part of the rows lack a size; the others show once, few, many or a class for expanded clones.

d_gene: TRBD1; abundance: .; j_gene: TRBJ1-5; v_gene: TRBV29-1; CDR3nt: TGCAGCGTTCGGACAGGGGATCAGCCCCAGCATTTT; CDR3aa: CSVRTGDQPQHF
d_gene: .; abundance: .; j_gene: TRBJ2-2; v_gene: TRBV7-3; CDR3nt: TGTGCCAGCAGCCCCCTTCGCGGAACCGGGGAGCTGTTTTTT; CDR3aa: CASSPLRGTGELFF
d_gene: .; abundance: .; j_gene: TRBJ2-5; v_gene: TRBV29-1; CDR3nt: TGCAGCGTTGGGCCCTGGTCAGAGACCCAGTACTTC; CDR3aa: CSVGPWSETQYF
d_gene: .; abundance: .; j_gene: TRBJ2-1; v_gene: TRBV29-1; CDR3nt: TGCAGCGCTAAGACAGGCCCTGAGGGCTACAATGAGCAGTTCTTC; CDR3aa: CSAKTGPEGYNEQFF
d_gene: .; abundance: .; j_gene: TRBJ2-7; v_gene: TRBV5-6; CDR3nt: TGTGCCAGCAGCTTGGAGAAGGGCTACGAGCAGTACTTC; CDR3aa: CASSLEKGYEQYF
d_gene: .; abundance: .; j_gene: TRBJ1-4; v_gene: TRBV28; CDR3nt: TGTGCCAGCAGTTTGGGACGGATTAATGAAAAACTGTTTTTT; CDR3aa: CASSLGRINEKLFF
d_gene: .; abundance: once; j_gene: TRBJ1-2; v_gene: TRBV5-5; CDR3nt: TGTGCCAGCAGCTTGGAATACGGACAGTCCTATGGCTACACCTTC; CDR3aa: CASSLEYGQSYGYTF
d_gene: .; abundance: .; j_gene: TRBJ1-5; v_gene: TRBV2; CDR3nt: TGTGCCAGCAAGGCAGGGCATAGCAATCAGCCCCAGCATTTT; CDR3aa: CASKAGHSNQPQHF
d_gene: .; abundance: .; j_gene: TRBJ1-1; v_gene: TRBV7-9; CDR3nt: TGTGCCAGCAGCCTTTCCGCGGGTCGGAAGTTTGCTTTCTTT; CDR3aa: CASSLSAGRKFAFF
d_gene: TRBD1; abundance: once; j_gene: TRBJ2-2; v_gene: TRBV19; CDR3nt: TGTGCCAGTCGGGACAGGGGAAACACCGGGGAGCTGTTTTTT; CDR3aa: CASRDRGNTGELFF
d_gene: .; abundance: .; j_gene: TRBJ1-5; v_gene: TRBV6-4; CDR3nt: TGTGCCAGCAGTCTAACCTACACTGATCAGCCCCAGCATTTT; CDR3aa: CASSLTYTDQPQHF
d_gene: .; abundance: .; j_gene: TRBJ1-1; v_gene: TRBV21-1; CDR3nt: TGTGCCAGCAGCGCAACAGGGGGCCCGAACACTGAAGCTTTCTTT; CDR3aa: CASSATGGPNTEAFF
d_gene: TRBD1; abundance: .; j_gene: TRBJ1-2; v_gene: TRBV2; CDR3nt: TGTGCCAGCAGGCAGGGGGGCTATGGCTACACCTTC; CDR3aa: CASRQGGYGYTF
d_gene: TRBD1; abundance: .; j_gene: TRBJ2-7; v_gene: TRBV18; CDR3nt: TGTGCCAGCTCACAAACAGGGGGCGGCCCCTACGAGCAGTACTTC; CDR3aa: CASSQTGGGPYEQYF
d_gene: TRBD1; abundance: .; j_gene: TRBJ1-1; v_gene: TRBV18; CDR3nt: TGTGCCAGCTCACCAGCGGGCAGGGGGCTGACTGAAGCTTTCTTT; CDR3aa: CASSPAGRGLTEAFF
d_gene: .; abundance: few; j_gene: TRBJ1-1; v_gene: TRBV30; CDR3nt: TGTGCCTGGACCCAGGGTGGGGACACTGAAGCTTTCTTT; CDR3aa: CAWTQGGDTEAFF
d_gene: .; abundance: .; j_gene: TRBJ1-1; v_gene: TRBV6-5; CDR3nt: TGTGCCAGCAGTTACTCGGCAGCCAACACTGAAGCTTTCTTT; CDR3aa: CASSYSAANTEAFF
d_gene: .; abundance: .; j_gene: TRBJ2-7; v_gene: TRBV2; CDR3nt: TGTGCCAACAGCCGCGGGATCTCCTACGAGCAGTACTTC; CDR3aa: CANSRGISYEQYF
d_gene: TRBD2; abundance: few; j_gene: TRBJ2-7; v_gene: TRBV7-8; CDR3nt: TGTGCCAGCAGCTTATCAAGGACTAGCGGGGGGTCGGGGCAGTACTTC; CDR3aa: CASSLSRTSGGSGQYF
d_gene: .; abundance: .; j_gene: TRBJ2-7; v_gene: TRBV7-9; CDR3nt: TGTGCCAGCAGCGAAGCAGTAGGTCTGGGAGCCTACGAGCAGTACTTC; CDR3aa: CASSEAVGLGAYEQYF
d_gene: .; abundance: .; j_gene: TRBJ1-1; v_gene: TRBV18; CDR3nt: TGTGCCAGCTCACCGGGGTGGAGGGGCACTGAAGCTTTCTTT; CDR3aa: CASSPGWRGTEAFF
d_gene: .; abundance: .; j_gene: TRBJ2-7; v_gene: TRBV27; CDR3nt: TGTGCCAGCAGTCCCTGGAGAAAAGAGGTCTACGAGCAGTACTTC; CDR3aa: CASSPWRKEVYEQYF
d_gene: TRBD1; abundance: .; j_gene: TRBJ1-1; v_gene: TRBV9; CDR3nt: TGTGCCAGCAGCGTTGGGACAGGGAGCACTGAAGCTTTCTTT; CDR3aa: CASSVGTGSTEAFF
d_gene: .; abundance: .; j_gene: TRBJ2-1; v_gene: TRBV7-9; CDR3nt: TGTGCCAGCAGATCGGACAGCAATGAGCAGTTCTTC; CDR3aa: CASRSDSNEQFF
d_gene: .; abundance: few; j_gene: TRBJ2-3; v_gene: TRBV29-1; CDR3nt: TGCAGCGGAGAGAGGGGAGGAACAGATACGCAGTATTTT; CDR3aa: CSGERGGTDTQYF
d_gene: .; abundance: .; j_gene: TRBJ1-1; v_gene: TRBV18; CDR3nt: TGTGCCAGCTCACCAACGAGGAACACTGAAGCTTTCTTT; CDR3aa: CASSPTRNTEAFF
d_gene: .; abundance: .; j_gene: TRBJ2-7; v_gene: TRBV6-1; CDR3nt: TGTGCCAGCAGTGAATCTACCGGGCCTCCCTACGAGCAGTACTTC; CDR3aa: CASSESTGPPYEQYF
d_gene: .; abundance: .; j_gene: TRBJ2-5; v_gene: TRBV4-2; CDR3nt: TGTGCCAGCAGCCAAGCGCTGCAAGAGACCCAGTACTTC; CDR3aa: CASSQALQETQYF
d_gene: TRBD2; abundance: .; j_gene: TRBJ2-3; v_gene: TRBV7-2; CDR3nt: TGTGCCAGCAGCTTAGCCCTAGCGGGAGGTACCACAGATACGCAGTATTTT; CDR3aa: CASSLALAGGTTDTQYF
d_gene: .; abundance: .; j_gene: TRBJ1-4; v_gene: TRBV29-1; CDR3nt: TGCAGCGTTCGGGGAGCAACTAATGAAAAACTGTTTTTT; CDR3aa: CSVRGATNEKLFF
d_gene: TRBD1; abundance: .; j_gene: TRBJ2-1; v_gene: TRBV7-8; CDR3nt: TGTGCCAGCAGCTTAGTCCCCAGGGGGCGAAACAATGAGCAGTTCTTC; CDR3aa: CASSLVPRGRNNEQFF
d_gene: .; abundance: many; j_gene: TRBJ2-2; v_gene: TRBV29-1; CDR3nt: TGCAGCGTTGAGTGGGGTGGCGGCACCGGGGAGCTGTTTTTT; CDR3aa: CSVEWGGGTGELFF
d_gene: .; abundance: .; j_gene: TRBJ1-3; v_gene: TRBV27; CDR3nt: TGTGCCAGCAGTCAACAGGGATTAGGAAACACCATATATTTT; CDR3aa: CASSQQGLGNTIYF
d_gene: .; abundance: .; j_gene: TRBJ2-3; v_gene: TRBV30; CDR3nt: TGTGCCTGGAATGGGGTCACAGATACGCAGTATTTT; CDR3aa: CAWNGVTDTQYF
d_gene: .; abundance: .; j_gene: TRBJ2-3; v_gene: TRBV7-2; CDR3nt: TGTGCCAGCAGCTTCTTAGCCCAGCGGTCAGATACGCAGTATTTT; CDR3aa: CASSFLAQRSDTQYF
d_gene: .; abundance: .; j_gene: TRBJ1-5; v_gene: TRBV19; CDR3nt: TGTGCCAGTAGTATTCGCGGGGGCGATCAGCCCCAGCATTTT; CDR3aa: CASSIRGGDQPQHF